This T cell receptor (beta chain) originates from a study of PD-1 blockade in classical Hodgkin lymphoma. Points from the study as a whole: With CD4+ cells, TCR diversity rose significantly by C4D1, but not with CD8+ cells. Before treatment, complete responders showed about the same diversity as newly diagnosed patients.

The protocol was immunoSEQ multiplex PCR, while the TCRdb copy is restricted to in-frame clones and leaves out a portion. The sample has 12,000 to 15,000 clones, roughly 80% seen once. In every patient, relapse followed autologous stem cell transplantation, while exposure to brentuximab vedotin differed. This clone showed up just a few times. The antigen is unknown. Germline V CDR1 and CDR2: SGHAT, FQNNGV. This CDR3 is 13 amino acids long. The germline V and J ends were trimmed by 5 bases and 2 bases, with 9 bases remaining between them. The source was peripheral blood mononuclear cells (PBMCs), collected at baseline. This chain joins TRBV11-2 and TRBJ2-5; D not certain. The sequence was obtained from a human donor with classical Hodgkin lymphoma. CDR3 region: CASSRERQETQYF. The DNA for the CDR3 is TGTGCCAGCAGCCGAGAGAGACAAGAGACCCAGTACTTC. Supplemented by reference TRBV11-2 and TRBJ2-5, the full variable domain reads EAGVAQSPRYKIIEKRQSVAFWCNPISGHATLYWYQQILGQGPKLLIQFQNNGVVDDSQLPKDRFSAERLKGVDSTLKIQPAKLEDSAVYLCASSRERQETQYFGPGTRLLVL.